These T cell receptor beta chains were read from a single sample in a study of T cell responses to AZD1222 COVID-19 vaccine. Here immunoSEQ multiplex PCR was the method, and the copy in TCRdb shows in-frame clones only, minus some. The sample holds 95,000 to 150,000 clones, roughly nine tenths seen once. Here the sequenced sample was peripheral blood, taken on day 0 of AZD1222 vaccination. The receptors originated from an adult in good health. CDR3s include the opening cysteine and the closing phenylalanine or tryptophan.

v_gene	CDR3aa
TRBV2	CASIRPGTGPGYTF
TRBV28	CASGGRDLGNEKLFF
TRBV5-4	CASSSAGSAEAFF
TRBV6-5	CASRALEYSNQPQHF
TRBV3-1/TRBV3-2	CASSQAPPRGGDYEQYF
TRBV6-5	CASRLTSNQPQHF
TRBV29-1	CSVLQGPRETQYF
TRBV11-3	CASSLKDRRENSPLHF
TRBV9	CASSVRLAGGLDTQYF
TRBV3-1/TRBV3-2	CASSQDPYSGNTIYF
TRBV18	CASSPLSQGSSYNEQFF
TRBV7-2	CASSLGATRTETLGYTF
TRBV5-1	CASTSGGSYNEQFF
TRBV20-1	CSASLGDSHEQYF
TRBV5-6	CASSLEGRGHNEQFF
TRBV9	CASSVGLAGGPYEQYF
TRBV6-2/TRBV6-3	CASSRTGDYGYTF
TRBV9	CASSVDGQASDTQYF
TRBV5-1	CASSLRDPSGNTIYF
TRBV27	CASSFSGESSPLHF
TRBV5-1	CASSGVPNTEAFF
TRBV4-3	CASSQRDTYSPLHF
TRBV28	CASSLGEKLFF
TRBV5-1	CASSLGAGIDYNEQFF
TRBV5-1	CASSLSGSPLHF
TRBV10-3	CAISEGDRVSYEQYF
TRBV5-1	CASSSTGPQETQYF
TRBV6-5	CARRGQGSYNEQFF
TRBV4-3	CASSQGTGAPGEQYF
TRBV7-2	CASSLGGGGSAYEQYF
TRBV18	CASSPLRTDNSPLHF
TRBV2	CANGRGVDYEQYF
TRBV5-5	CASSLGRDRGREQYF
TRBV27	CASSWGGQGSYGYTF
TRBV3-1/TRBV3-2	CASRFSPGAGYNSPLHF
TRBV24-1	CATSDPNRGTDTQYF
TRBV19	CASSPNGGATNEKLFF
TRBV3-1/TRBV3-2	CASSQGRKDRTFLYNEQFF
TRBV11-1	CASSLGGANTGELFF
TRBV5-6	CASSLLYNEQFF
TRBV2	CASSWDAILQEDTQYF
TRBV7-9	CASSYGTGTYEQYF
TRBV18	CASSPRTGLNTEAFF
TRBV6-5	CASRRGPAGFETQYF
TRBV14	CASSDRETYGYTF
TRBV19	CASIGRGVGTGELFF
TRBV7-3	CASRARDGGNYEQYF
TRBV11-3	CASSLGGGNYGYTF
TRBV4-1	CASSQDPTGELFF
TRBV3-1/TRBV3-2	CASSQDRGIRSYNEQFF
TRBV29-1	CSVAEGDFGYTF
TRBV19	CASSHIGVASKDGYTF
TRBV4-3	CASSQDRGGSTNTGELFF
TRBV29-1	CSVGGLGSWHEQFF